This entry describes one TCR beta chain. Antigen: not known. It was with a sample-barcoded 5' primer and a J-beta primer mix that a second PCR of about 6 to 12 cycles was run. TCRdb reprocessed the 5' RACE reads with MiXCR, giving one entry per CDR3 protein. Here the sample spans around 650,000 distinct CDR3 sequences, approximately 40% being singletons. The CDR3 covers 16 residues. V shed 1 base and J 2 bases; nucleotides not matched to a gene: 10. The germline gives CDR1 DFQATT, CDR2 SNEGSKA (reference sequence). These data are taken from a study of blood T cells in healthy people across ages. The study's findings and limits: Any conclusive comparison of naive versus antigen-experienced cells was prevented by using unsorted PBMCs. Total diversity from one million sequenced T cells was likely underestimated.

The sequencing input was blood. This sequence was found in a man aged 80 or over in good health. This rearrangement joins TRBV20-1 to TRBJ2-5; the match to TRBD2 covers 7 bases. The CDR3 coding sequence is TGCAGTGCTAGAGTCCCCCTCGGGGGGAATCAAGAGACCCAGTACTTC. Its translation is CSARVPLGGNQETQYF.